The 28 T cell receptor beta chains presented below share a single source sample, sequenced in a study of shared clonotypes between healthy human individuals. TCRdb keeps only in-frame clones here, not all; method: immunoSEQ multiplex PCR. The table shows approximately 1.1 million clones, with approximately 80% occurring only once. The material sequenced was memory CD4+ T cells from PBMCs. Documented subset: CD45RA-negative fraction. The receptors here all came from a man younger than 35 in good health. Some clones in this sample may be carry-over from other donors' samples.

Of note for this clone: A much larger clone is a single base away; this may be a read error. V and J are TRBV18 and TRBJ2-7, with a possible D match to TRBD2 (5 bases). The germline gives CDR1 KGHSH, CDR2 LQKENI. V was cut by 8 bases and J by 3 bases, with 8 bases left in between. The CDR3 extends over 11 amino acids. The CDR3 sequence: CASRRDYEQYF. CDR3 sequence (DNA): TGTGCCAGCCGCCGGGACTACGAGCAGTACTTC.

V is TRBV11-2 and J is TRBJ2-1, with 8 bases lining up with TRBD2. There are 18 residues in the CDR3. J lost 2 bases, V lost 0 bases, and 9 bases had no gene match. Germline CDR1 and CDR2: SGHAT and FQNNGV. Here the CDR3 DNA reads TGTGCCAGCAGCTTAGATCTAGGTAGCGGGACCGCCTACAATGAGCAGTTCTTC. This translates into CASSLDLGSGTAYNEQFF.

As to this clone: Other DNA sequences of this sample code for an identical CDR3. The chain joins TRBV18 to TRBJ2-2, with D unclear. The V end was cut by 0 bases, the J end by 8 bases, with 1 base between. The CDR3 is 11 amino acids. CDR1 KGHSH and CDR2 LQKENI come from the germline V gene. CDR3 sequence reads: CASSPPGELFF. The DNA for the CDR3 is TGTGCCAGCTCACCACCTGGGGAGCTGTTTTTT.

The chain links TRBV6-1 to TRBJ1-2; D not resolved. V shed 6 bases and J shed 6 bases, with 14 bases lying between them. This CDR3 has 13 amino acids. CDR1 MNHNS and CDR2 SASEGT come from the germline V gene. CDR3 in DNA: TGTGCCAGCAGACCCCGGAGTAGCGATGGCTACACCTTC. It translates to CASRPRSSDGYTF.

V and J are TRBV5-1 and TRBJ1-1; 10 bases map to TRBD1. The CDR3 totals 17 residues. Germline V CDR1 and CDR2: SGHRS, YFSETQ. The V and J ends lost 3 bases and 3 bases, in that order; junction bases with no gene match: 11. The CDR3 DNA reads TGCGCCAGCAGCTCCGGGACAGGGGCGCCTGGAGACACTGAAGCTTTCTTT. The encoded protein is CASSSGTGAPGDTEAFF.

The gene calls are TRBV5-4 and TRBJ2-2; D remains unclear. Germline-derived CDR1 and CDR2 are SGHNT and YYREEE (reference sequence). Trimming shortened V by 5 bases and J by 1 base, and 9 bases separated the two germline ends. This CDR3 has 14 amino acids. The CDR3 loop reads CASRRTENTGELFF. The CDR3 nucleotides are TGTGCCAGCAGGAGAACAGAGAACACCGGGGAGCTGTTTTTT. Combining the CDR3 with reference TRBV5-4 and TRBJ2-2 gives the whole variable domain ETGVTQSPTHLIKTRGQQVTLRCSSQSGHNTVSWYQQALGQGPQFIFQYYREEENGRGNFPPRFSGLQFPNYSSELNVNALELDDSALYLCASRRTENTGELFFGEGSRLTVL.

The V gene is TRBV4-2, the J gene TRBJ2-3; D gene unclear. The germline gives CDR1 LGHNA, CDR2 YNFKEQ. V was pared by 3 bases and J by 4 bases, with 14 bases between. The CDR3 sequence is 15 residues long. In DNA form, the CDR3 reads TGTGCCAGCAGCCAGGTAAAGATGGGGTCAGATACGCAGTATTTT. Amino acids: CASSQVKMGSDTQYF.

The rearrangement links TRBV5-1 to TRBJ1-1; D gene uncertain. This CDR3 comprises 14 residues. CDR1 and CDR2 from the germline V gene are SGHRS and YFSETQ. Trimming left V 4 bases short and J 4 bases short, with 14 bases between. CDR3 bases: TGCGCCAGCAGCCTCTCGGCGGGGTCCACTGAAGCTTTCTTT. This sequence encodes CASSLSAGSTEAFF.

In regard to this clone: The same CDR3 can be traced to other DNA sequences in this sample. This chain links TRBV7-3 with TRBJ2-3; D gene uncertain. The germline V gene encodes CDR1 SGHTA and CDR2 FQGTGA. The CDR3 has 14 residues. V lost 5 bases, J lost 0 bases, and 9 bases lay in between. CDR3 protein: CASSRTGSTDTQYF. The CDR3 nucleotides read TGTGCCAGCAGCAGGACGGGTAGCACAGATACGCAGTATTTT.

The V call is TRBV6-5, the J call TRBJ2-7, with 7 nucleotides matching TRBD1. CDR1 is MNHEY, CDR2 SVGAGI, per germline. The CDR3 runs 13 residues. The V and J ends lost 6 bases and 6 bases, in that order; junction bases with no gene match: 8. The CDR3 spells CASSRDRLGEQYF. DNA of the CDR3: TGTGCCAGCAGCCGGGACAGATTGGGCGAGCAGTACTTC.

The chain combines TRBV10-1 with TRBJ2-3; tentative D call: TRBD2 (6 bases). V lost 9 bases and J lost 3, with 13 bases in between. CDR1 and CDR2 from the germline V gene are WNHNN and SYGVQD (reference sequence). The CDR3 length is 13 residues. This chain's CDR3 is CARPAGATDTQYF. CDR3 coding DNA: TGCGCCAGGCCAGCGGGCGCGACAGATACGCAGTATTTT.

The chain carries TRBV6-4 and TRBJ1-2; tentatively, D is TRBD1 (5 bases). The CDR3 has 13 amino acids. Germline CDR1 reads MRHNA; CDR2 reads SNTAGT. Trimming removed 4 bases from V and 1 base from J, with 7 bases in between. CDR3 sequence reads: CASSGDGNYGYTF. CDR3 in DNA: TGTGCCAGCAGTGGGGACGGTAACTATGGCTACACCTTC.

The J gene is TRBJ2-7, the V gene TRBV11-3; 8 bases match TRBD2. The CDR3 has 14 residues. Germline V gene sequence: CDR1 SGHNT, CDR2 YENEEA. J was trimmed by 5 bases and V by 6 bases; bases with no gene match: 9. The CDR3 sequence is CASSISGSVDEQYF. CDR3 nucleotide sequence: TGTGCCAGCAGTATAAGCGGGAGTGTCGACGAGCAGTACTTC.

The CDR3 sequence is CASSKSAGGLGEQYF. CDR3 bases: TGTGCCAGCAGTAAATCTGCCGGGGGTTTGGGTGAGCAGTACTTC. The J gene is TRBJ2-7, the V gene TRBV2; the D gene is possibly TRBD2 (6 bases). The germline CDR1 and CDR2 sequences are SNHLY and FYNNEI. The CDR3 consists of 15 residues. The V and J ends lost 5 bases and 7 bases respectively, with 21 bases between them.

The rearrangement links TRBV6-5 to TRBJ2-7; no definite D call. The CDR3 consists of 12 residues. V gave up 4 bases and J gave up 11 bases, with 15 bases separating them. The germline CDR1 and CDR2 sequences are MNHEY and SVGAGI. CDR3 region: CASSSRYGTKYF. CDR3 DNA sequence: TGTGCCAGCAGTTCCCGTTACGGTACAAAGTACTTC.

This sequence joins TRBV7-9 and TRBJ1-1, with a tentative D call TRBD1 (5 bases). This CDR3 is built from 16 residues. Germline V gives CDR1 SEHNR, CDR2 FQNEAQ (reference sequence). V lost 1 base, J lost 4 bases, and 16 bases lay in between. This chain's CDR3 is CASSLGRSLGGTEAFF. CDR3 DNA: TGTGCCAGCAGCTTAGGCCGCAGCTTGGGGGGCACTGAAGCTTTCTTT. The variable domain in full, completed from reference TRBV7-9 and TRBJ1-1, reads DTGVSQNPRHKITKRGQNVTFRCDPISEHNRLYWYRQTLGQGPEFLTYFQNEAQLEKSRLLSDRFSAERPKGSFSTLEIQRTEQGDSAMYLCASSLGRSLGGTEAFFGQGTRLTVV.

V is TRBV18 and J is TRBJ1-1, with D unresolved. The germline V and J ends were trimmed by 3 bases and 4 bases, with 12 bases remaining between them. CDR3 length: 14 amino acids. The germline gives CDR1 KGHSH, CDR2 LQKENI. The CDR3 DNA reads TGTGCCAGCTCACCGCTACATACGTCCACTGAAGCTTTCTTT. It encodes CASSPLHTSTEAFF.

The chain carries TRBV7-9 and TRBJ2-7; D is unclear. The CDR3 covers 12 residues. V lost 5 bases, J lost 2 bases, and 7 bases lay in between. Germline V lookup: CDR1 SEHNR, CDR2 FQNEAQ (reference sequence). The CDR3 coding sequence is TGTGCCAGCAGCACCCTAGCCTACGAGCAGTACTTC. It is translated as CASSTLAYEQYF.

The rearrangement joins TRBV27 to TRBJ2-7; 9 bases fit TRBD2. Germline assignment: CDR1 MNHEY and CDR2 SMNVEV (reference sequence). Losses at the gene ends were 6 bases for V and 3 bases for J; bases not matched to a gene: 18. CDR3 length: 18 residues. The CDR3 coding sequence is TGTGCCAGCAGAGAGCCAAGCCGCGCTAGCGGGACCAACTACGAGCAGTACTTC. Residues: CASREPSRASGTNYEQYF.

The genes are TRBV4-2 and TRBJ2-5; unclear D gene. V lost 0 bases and J 0 bases, leaving 2 bases between the germline ends. The CDR3 spans 13 residues. Germline V gene lookup returns CDR1 LGHNA and CDR2 YNFKEQ. Here the CDR3 reads CASSQDHQETQYF. The CDR3 DNA is TGTGCCAGCAGCCAAGATCACCAAGAGACCCAGTACTTC.

This chain joins TRBV4-2 and TRBJ2-5; 7 nucleotides align to TRBD2. The V segment lost 5 bases and the J segment 7 bases; nucleotides outside the gene matches: 22. Germline V gene lookup returns CDR1 LGHNA and CDR2 YNFKEQ. The CDR3 has 18 residues. In nucleotides, the CDR3 is TGTGCCAGCAGCTCCCTCGGTCGGGGAGGGCCCCGATTAGGGACCCAGTACTTC. Translation gives CASSSLGRGGPRLGTQYF.

V usage is TRBV7-2 and J usage is TRBJ1-3; 7 bases align to TRBD1. V trimming: 5 bases; J trimming: 2 bases; junction bases outside the gene matches: 6. The CDR3 length is 15 residues. Germline loops: CDR1 SGHTA, CDR2 FQGNSA. CDR3 sequence reads: CASSGGTGAGNTIYF. CDR3 coding DNA: TGTGCCAGCAGCGGAGGAACAGGGGCTGGAAACACCATATATTTT.

J is TRBJ1-2 and V is TRBV5-6, with D perhaps matching TRBD1 (5 bases). The CDR3 has 15 residues. The V gene lost 0 bases and the J gene lost 5 bases, with 14 bases spanning the gap. From germline, CDR1 is SGHDT and CDR2 YYEEEE. The CDR3 loop is CASSLEGTVGYGYTF. In DNA, the CDR3 is TGTGCCAGCAGCTTGGAAGGGACTGTGGGATATGGCTACACCTTC.

The genes are TRBV7-4 and TRBJ2-2; 9 positions agree with TRBD2. CDR1 and CDR2 (germline): SGHVT, SQSDAQ. The V and J ends lost 5 bases and 2 bases, in that order; junction bases with no gene match: 15. The CDR3 runs to 19 residues. CDR3 nucleotide sequence: TGTGCCAGCAGCCCACGTCCCACGGGCGGGAGGGTCAACACCGGGGAGCTGTTTTTT. This codes for CASSPRPTGGRVNTGELFF.

The rearrangement uses TRBV5-1 and TRBJ2-7; D assignment may be TRBD1 or TRBD2 (6 bases each). Germline V gives CDR1 SGHRS, CDR2 YFSETQ. V lost 3 bases and J 5 bases, leaving 9 bases between the germline ends. The CDR3 spans 12 residues. The CDR3 nucleotides read TGCGCCAGCAGCTACGGGGGCCACGAGCAGTACTTC. It codes for CASSYGGHEQYF.

This CDR3 reads CASSYRQGGQPQHF. CDR3 in DNA: TGTGCCAGCAGTTACAGACAGGGGGGCCAGCCCCAGCATTTT. The chain uses TRBV6-6 and TRBJ1-5; 9 nucleotides align to TRBD1. After removal of 2 bases from V and 7 bases from J, the junction contained 3 bases not matched to a gene. Germline assignment: CDR1 MNHNY and CDR2 SVGAGI (reference sequence). This CDR3 is 14 amino acids long.

This chain links TRBV28 with TRBJ2-1; 14 bases are a match to TRBD2. The CDR3 extends over 17 amino acids. Germline values: CDR1 MDHEN, CDR2 SYDVKM. Germline trimming cut 5 bases from V and 7 bases from J; bases unmatched to any gene: 10. Written as DNA, the CDR3 is TGTGCCAGCAGTACCTTAGGGACTAGCGGGAGAGGGAATGAGCAGTTCTTC. It encodes CASSTLGTSGRGNEQFF.

This chain connects TRBV29-1 to TRBJ2-3; D may be TRBD1 (6 bases). Germline V gene data show CDR1 as SQVTM and CDR2 as ANQGSEA. This CDR3 is 13 amino acids long. V gave up 8 bases and J gave up 2 bases, with 14 bases separating them. CDR3: CSSRRDTTDTQYF. In DNA form, the CDR3 reads TGCAGCTCACGAAGGGACACCACAGATACGCAGTATTTT.